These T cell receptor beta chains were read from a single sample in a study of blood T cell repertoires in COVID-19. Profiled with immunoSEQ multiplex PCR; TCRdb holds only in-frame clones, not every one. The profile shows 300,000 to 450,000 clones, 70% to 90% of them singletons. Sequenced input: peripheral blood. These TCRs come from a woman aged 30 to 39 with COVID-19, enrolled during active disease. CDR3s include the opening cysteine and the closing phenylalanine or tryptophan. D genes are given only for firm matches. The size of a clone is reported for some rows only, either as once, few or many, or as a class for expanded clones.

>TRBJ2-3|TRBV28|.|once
CASSLTATDTQYF
TGTGCCAGCAGTTTAACAGCCACAGATACGCAGTATTTT
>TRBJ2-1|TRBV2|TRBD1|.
CASTGTGSYNEQFF
TGTGCCAGCACAGGGACAGGCTCCTACAATGAGCAGTTCTTC
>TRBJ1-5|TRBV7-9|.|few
CASSPGGPQGPQHF
TGTGCCAGCAGCCCGGGGGGACCCCAGGGGCCCCAGCATTTT
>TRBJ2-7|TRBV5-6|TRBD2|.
CASSTGTSIHEQYF
TGTGCCAGCAGCACCGGGACTAGTATCCACGAGCAGTACTTC
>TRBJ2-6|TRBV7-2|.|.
CASSADRASGANVLTF
TGTGCCAGCAGCGCGGACAGAGCCTCTGGGGCCAACGTCCTGACTTTC
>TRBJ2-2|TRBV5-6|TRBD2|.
CASSPVGGLVAGELFF
TGTGCCAGCAGCCCGGTGGGGGGACTAGTGGCCGGGGAGCTGTTTTTT
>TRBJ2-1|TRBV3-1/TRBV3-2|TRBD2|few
CASSRAIAGEGRNEQFF
TGTGCCAGCAGCCGAGCCATAGCGGGAGAAGGTCGAAATGAGCAGTTCTTC
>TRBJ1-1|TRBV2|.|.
CASSEKGREGGTEAFF
TGTGCCAGCAGTGAAAAGGGGAGGGAAGGAGGGACTGAAGCTTTCTTT
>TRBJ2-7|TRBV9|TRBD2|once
CASSVGSGVSYEQYF
TGTGCCAGCAGCGTGGGTAGCGGGGTCTCCTACGAGCAGTACTTC
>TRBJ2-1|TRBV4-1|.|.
CASSQEWGTGNEQFF
TGCGCCAGCAGCCAAGAGTGGGGAACGGGGAATGAGCAGTTCTTC
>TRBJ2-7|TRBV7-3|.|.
CASSLSAGNPGEQYF
TGTGCCAGCAGCTTATCGGCAGGGAACCCCGGCGAGCAGTACTTC
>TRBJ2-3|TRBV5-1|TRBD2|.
CASSLWGGRAGGFPQEDTQYF
TGCGCCAGCAGCTTGTGGGGCGGGAGGGCCGGAGGATTCCCACAGGAAGATACGCAGTATTTT
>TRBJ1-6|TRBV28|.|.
CASSVRDTYNSPLHF
TGTGCCAGCAGTGTCCGGGACACGTATAATTCACCCCTCCACTTT
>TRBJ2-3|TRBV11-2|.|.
CASSLALATDTQYF
TGTGCCAGCAGCTTAGCATTAGCCACAGATACGCAGTATTTT
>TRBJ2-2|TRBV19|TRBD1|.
CASSAPGQGAPGELFF
TGTGCCAGTAGTGCTCCGGGACAGGGGGCTCCCGGGGAGCTGTTTTTT
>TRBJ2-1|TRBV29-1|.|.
CSVVHYNEQFF
TGCAGCGTTGTACACTACAATGAGCAGTTCTTC
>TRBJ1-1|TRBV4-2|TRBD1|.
CASSQADRAGNTEAFF
TGTGCCAGCAGCCAAGCGGACAGGGCCGGGAACACTGAAGCTTTCTTT
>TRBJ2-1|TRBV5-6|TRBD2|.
CASSASVAGGVSEQFF
TGTGCCAGCAGCGCGTCGGTAGCGGGAGGTGTAAGTGAGCAGTTCTTC
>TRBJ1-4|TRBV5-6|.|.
CASSIGEGEKLFF
TGTGCCAGCTCAATTGGGGAGGGGGAAAAACTGTTTTTT
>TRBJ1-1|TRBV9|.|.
CASSERTENEAFF
TGTGCCAGCAGCGAACGGACAGAAAATGAAGCTTTCTTT
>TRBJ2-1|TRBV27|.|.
CASSPLVTHLDNEQFF
TGTGCCAGCAGTCCTCTGGTCACCCACCTAGACAATGAGCAGTTCTTC
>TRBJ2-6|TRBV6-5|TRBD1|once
CAHRGPSSGANVLTF
TGTGCCCACAGGGGGCCGAGCTCTGGGGCCAACGTCCTGACTTTC
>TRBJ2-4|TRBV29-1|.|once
CSVRRGGENIQYF
TGCAGCGTTAGACGGGGTGGAGAAAACATTCAGTACTTC
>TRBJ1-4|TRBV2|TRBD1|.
CASSELGGKSEKLFF
TGTGCCAGCAGTGAGTTAGGGGGCAAAAGTGAAAAACTGTTTTTT
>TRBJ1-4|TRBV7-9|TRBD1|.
CASSLAPDRVKLFF
TGTGCCAGCAGCTTAGCCCCGGACAGGGTTAAACTGTTTTTT
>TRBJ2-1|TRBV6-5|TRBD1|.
CAISNRGIYNEQFF
TGTGCCATCTCAAACAGGGGGATCTACAATGAGCAGTTCTTC
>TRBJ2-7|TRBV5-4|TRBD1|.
CASSRDRATYEQYF
TGTGCCAGCAGCAGGGACAGGGCCACCTACGAGCAGTACTTC
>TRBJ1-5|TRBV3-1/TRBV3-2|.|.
CASSLHNQPQHF
TGTGCCAGCAGCCTACACAATCAGCCCCAGCATTTT
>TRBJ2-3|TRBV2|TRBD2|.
CASSESTSGRMDTQYF
TGTGCCAGCAGTGAATCTACTAGCGGGAGGATGGATACGCAGTATTTT
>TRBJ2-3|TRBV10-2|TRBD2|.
CASSEGLAGIDTQYF
TGCGCCAGCAGTGAGGGGCTAGCGGGCATTGATACGCAGTATTTT
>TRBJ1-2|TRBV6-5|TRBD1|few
CASSSGTARYGYTF
TGTGCCAGCAGTTCAGGGACAGCTCGCTATGGCTACACCTTC
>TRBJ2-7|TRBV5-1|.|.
CASSLYRGYEQYF
TGCGCCAGCAGTTTATATAGGGGGTACGAGCAGTACTTC
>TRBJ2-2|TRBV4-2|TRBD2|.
CASSLLAGADGELFF
TGTGCCAGCAGCCTCCTAGCGGGAGCGGACGGGGAGCTGTTTTTT
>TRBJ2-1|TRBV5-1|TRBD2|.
CASSRGTSGSGSEQFF
TGCGCCAGCAGCCGTGGGACTAGCGGGAGTGGTAGTGAGCAGTTCTTC
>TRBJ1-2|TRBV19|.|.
CASSNPGYGYTF
TGTGCCAGTAGCAATCCAGGCTATGGCTACACCTTC
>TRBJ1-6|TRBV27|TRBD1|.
CASSFVTGDSPLHF
TGTGCCAGCAGTTTCGTGACAGGGGACTCACCCCTCCACTTT
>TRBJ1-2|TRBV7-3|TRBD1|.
CASSRTGKPNYGYTF
TGTGCCAGCAGCCGGACAGGGAAGCCTAACTATGGCTACACCTTC
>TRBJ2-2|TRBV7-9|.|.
CASSLWLTGGSYAGELFF
TGTGCCAGCAGCTTATGGTTGACCGGAGGTTCATACGCCGGGGAGCTGTTTTTT
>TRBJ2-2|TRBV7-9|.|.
CASSSGRIVVANTGELFF
TGTGCCAGCAGCTCAGGGCGAATAGTAGTCGCGAACACCGGGGAGCTGTTTTTT
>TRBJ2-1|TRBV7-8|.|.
CASSLVWSRDSYNEQFF
TGTGCCAGCAGCTTAGTCTGGTCGAGGGATTCCTACAATGAGCAGTTCTTC
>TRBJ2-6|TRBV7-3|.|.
CASSTSFSGANVLTF
TGTGCCAGCAGCACCAGTTTCTCTGGGGCCAACGTCCTGACTTTC
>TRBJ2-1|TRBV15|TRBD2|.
CATSRPTSGSSINEQFF
TGTGCCACCAGCAGACCTACTAGCGGGAGTTCGATCAATGAGCAGTTCTTC
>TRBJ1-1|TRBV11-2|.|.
CASSLAAGVNTEAFF
TGTGCCAGCAGCTTAGCTGCAGGGGTGAACACTGAAGCTTTCTTT
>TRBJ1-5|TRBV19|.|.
CASSQGISGNQPQHF
TGTGCCAGTAGTCAGGGAATTAGTGGCAATCAGCCCCAGCATTTT
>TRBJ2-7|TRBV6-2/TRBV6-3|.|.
CASSSPGSASRGQYF
TGTGCCAGCAGTTCCCCGGGTAGCGCAAGCCGGGGTCAGTACTTC
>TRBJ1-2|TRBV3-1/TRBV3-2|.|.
CASSATVYGYTF
TGTGCCAGCAGCGCCACAGTTTATGGCTACACCTTC
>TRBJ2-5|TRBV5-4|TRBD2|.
CASSPSGRRQETQYF
TGTGCCAGCAGCCCTAGCGGGAGGAGGCAAGAGACCCAGTACTTC
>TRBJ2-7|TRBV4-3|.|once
CASSQVQGGSYEQYF
TGCGCCAGCAGCCAAGTCCAGGGAGGATCCTACGAGCAGTACTTC
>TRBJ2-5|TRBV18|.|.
CASSPGVQETQYF
TGTGCCAGCTCACCCGGGGTCCAAGAGACCCAGTACTTC
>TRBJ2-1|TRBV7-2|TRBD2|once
CASSGTSGRATYNEQFF
TGTGCCAGCTCCGGGACTAGCGGGAGGGCCACCTACAATGAGCAGTTCTTC